This is a list of T cell receptor beta chains from one sample in a study of T cells after yellow fever vaccination. MiXCR, applied by TCRdb to the 5' RACE reads, yields one record per CDR3 protein. The sample records 280,000 or so distinct CDR3 sequences, approximately 8% being singletons. Sequenced material: CD4+ T cells sorted from PBMCs, taken 5 days after the yellow fever booster vaccination. The receptors shown here come from a man between 18 and 29 years old who received the YFV17D yellow fever vaccine. Each CDR3 is given with its conserved first and last residue.

CDR3 protein	V gene	J gene
CASSPRGYSYNEQFF	TRBV19	TRBJ2-1
CASSPRLAGNRRSYNEQFF	TRBV19	TRBJ2-1
CATSWTGANTEAFF	TRBV5-1	TRBJ1-1
CASSPRGVADTQYF	TRBV12-3/TRBV12-4	TRBJ2-3
CASSYSREETQYF	TRBV6-5	TRBJ2-5
CASSLGGVYGYTF	TRBV7-3	TRBJ1-2
CASSQFGSNQPQHF	TRBV3-1	TRBJ1-5
CASSNYNEAFF	TRBV5-5	TRBJ1-1
CASSPAPGITAFF	TRBV28	TRBJ1-1
CASSQPGHRPGELFF	TRBV4-1	TRBJ2-2
CASSPGEFPAYEQYF	TRBV18	TRBJ2-7